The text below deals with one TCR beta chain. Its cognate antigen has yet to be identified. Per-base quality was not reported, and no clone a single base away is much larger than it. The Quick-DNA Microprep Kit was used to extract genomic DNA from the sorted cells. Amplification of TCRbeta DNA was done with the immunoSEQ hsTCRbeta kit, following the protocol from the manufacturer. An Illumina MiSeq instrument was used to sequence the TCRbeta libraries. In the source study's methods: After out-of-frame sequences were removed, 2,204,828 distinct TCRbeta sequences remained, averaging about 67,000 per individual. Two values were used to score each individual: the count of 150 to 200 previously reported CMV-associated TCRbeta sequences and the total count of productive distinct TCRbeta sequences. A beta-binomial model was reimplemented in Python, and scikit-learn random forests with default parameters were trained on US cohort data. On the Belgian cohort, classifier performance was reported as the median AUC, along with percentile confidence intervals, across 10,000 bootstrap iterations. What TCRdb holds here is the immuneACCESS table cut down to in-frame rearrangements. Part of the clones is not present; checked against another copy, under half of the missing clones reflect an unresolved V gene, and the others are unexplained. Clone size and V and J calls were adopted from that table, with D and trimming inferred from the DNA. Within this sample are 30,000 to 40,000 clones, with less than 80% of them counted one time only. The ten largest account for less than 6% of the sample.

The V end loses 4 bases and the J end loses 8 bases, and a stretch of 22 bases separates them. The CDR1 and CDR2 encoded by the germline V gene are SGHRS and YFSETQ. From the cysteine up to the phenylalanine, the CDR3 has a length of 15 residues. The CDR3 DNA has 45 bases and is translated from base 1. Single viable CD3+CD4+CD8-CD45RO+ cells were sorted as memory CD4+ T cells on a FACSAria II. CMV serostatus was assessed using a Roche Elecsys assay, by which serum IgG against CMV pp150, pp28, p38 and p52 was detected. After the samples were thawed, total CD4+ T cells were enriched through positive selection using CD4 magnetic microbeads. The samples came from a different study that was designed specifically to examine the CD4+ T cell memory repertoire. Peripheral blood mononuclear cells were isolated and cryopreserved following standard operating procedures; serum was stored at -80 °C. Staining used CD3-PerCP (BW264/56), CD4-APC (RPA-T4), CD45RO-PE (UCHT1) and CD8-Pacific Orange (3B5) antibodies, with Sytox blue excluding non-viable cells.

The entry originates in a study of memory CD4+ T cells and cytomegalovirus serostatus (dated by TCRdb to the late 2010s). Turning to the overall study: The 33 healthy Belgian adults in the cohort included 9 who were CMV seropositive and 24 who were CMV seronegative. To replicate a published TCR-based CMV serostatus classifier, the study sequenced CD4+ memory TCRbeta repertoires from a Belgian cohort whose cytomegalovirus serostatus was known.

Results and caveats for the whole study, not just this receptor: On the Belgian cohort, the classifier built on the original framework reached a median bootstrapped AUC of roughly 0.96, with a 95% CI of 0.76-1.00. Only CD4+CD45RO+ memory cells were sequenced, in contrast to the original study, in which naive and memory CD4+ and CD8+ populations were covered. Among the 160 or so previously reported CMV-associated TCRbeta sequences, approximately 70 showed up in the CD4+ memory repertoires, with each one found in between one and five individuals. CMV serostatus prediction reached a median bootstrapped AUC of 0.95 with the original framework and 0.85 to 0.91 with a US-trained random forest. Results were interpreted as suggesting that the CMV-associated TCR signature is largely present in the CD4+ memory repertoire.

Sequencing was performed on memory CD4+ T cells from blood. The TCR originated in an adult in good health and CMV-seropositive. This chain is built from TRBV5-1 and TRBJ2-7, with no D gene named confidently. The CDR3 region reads CASSPRTDGGGKQYF. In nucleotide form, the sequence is TGCGCCAGCAGCCCCAGAACGGACGGTGGTGGGAAGCAGTACTTC. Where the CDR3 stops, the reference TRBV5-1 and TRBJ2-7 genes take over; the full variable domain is KAGVTQTPRYLIKTRGQQVTLSCSPISGHRSVSWYQQTPGQGLQFLFEYFSETQRNKGNFPGRFSGRQFSNSRSEMNVSTLELGDSALYLCASSPRTDGGGKQYFGPGTRLTVT.